This T cell receptor beta chain derives from a study of tumor-infiltrating lymphocytes in primary liver carcinoma. Overall study: Tumors measured about 4 to 11 cm and were stage T1-T3 N0M0.

General observations from the study: The difference in top-250-clone fraction between tumors and blood was significant, favoring tumors (p = 0.039).

Production of TCR beta cDNA used about 500 ng total RNA together with a constant-region primer. ARM-PCR, slightly modified, supplied the TCR beta libraries through three nested multiplex PCR rounds. Each of the first two PCR rounds ran approximately 9 cycles with TRBV1-TRBV30 forward and C-beta reverse primers. One entry per CDR3 protein results from TCRdb running MiXCR on the multiplex PCR reads. The sample contains 100,000 or so distinct CDR3 sequences, about 62% of which appear only once. By frequency in the sample, this clonotype is medium-sized (0.01 to 0.1%). Its target is unknown. Without any cell sorting, roughly 17-31 mg of bulk tissue yielded co-extracted RNA and DNA. The sampling covered five separate regions of each tumor. This CDR3 contains 15 residues. CDR1 and CDR2 (germline): SGHAT, FQNNGV. Trimming pared 0 bases from V and 10 bases from J, leaving 17 bases between.

V and J are TRBV11-2 and TRBJ2-3; D uncertain. The sample taken for sequencing was liver tumor tissue from sampling region 2. The subset was: tumor region T2, inferior pole. This TCR was recovered from a woman aged 60-75 years with primary liver carcinoma and hepatitis B virus infection. The CDR3 coding sequence is TGTGCCAGCAGCTTAGATCTGGGTCGCACGTTCTCGCAGTATTTT. Translation: CASSLDLGRTFSQYF.